The 9 T cell receptor beta chains in this list originate from one sample, sequenced in a study of long-term antiretroviral therapy in people with HIV (dated by TCRdb to 2022 to 2024). The immunoSEQ hsTCRB v3.0 assay was used at survey level resolution for TRB variable region sequencing. TCRdb provides this immuneACCESS table in a form limited to in-frame rearrangements. Some clones are lacking; in checked studies, under half of them reflect an unresolved V gene, and why the rest are absent is not known. The sample has about 21,000 clones on record, about nine tenths of them singletons. Roughly 8.4% of the sample comes from the top ten. This material consisted of unsorted PBMCs, taken approximately 4.5 years before starting antiretroviral therapy. Receptors were obtained from a woman in her thirties with HIV.

The gene calls are TRBV5-1 and TRBJ2-1, with TRBD2 identical over 7 bases. CDR3 length: 14 amino acids. V shed 1 base, J shed 6 bases, and the junction held 4 bases outside the gene matches. CDR1 is SGHRS and CDR2 is YFSETQ in the germline V gene. CDR3 bases: TGCGCCAGCAGCTTGCAAACGGGGGGCAATGAGCAGTTCTTC. Protein sequence: CASSLQTGGNEQFF. The full variable domain, in which reference TRBV5-1 and TRBJ2-1 provide the parts outside the CDR3, is KAGVTQTPRYLIKTRGQQVTLSCSPISGHRSVSWYQQTPGQGLQFLFEYFSETQRNKGNFPGRFSGRQFSNSRSEMNVSTLELGDSALYLCASSLQTGGNEQFFGPGTRLTVL.

J is TRBJ2-5 and V is TRBV4-1, with D hard to call. Looked up from germline, CDR1 is MGHRA and CDR2 is YSYEKL. The V end was cut by 1 base, the J end by 1 base, with 7 bases between. The CDR3 is made up of 14 amino acids. In nucleotides, the CDR3 is TGCGCCAGCAGCCAAGGACTGCGCCAAGAGACCCAGTACTTC. Its translation: CASSQGLRQETQYF.

The chain links TRBV7-2 to TRBJ2-1; 7 positions agree with TRBD2. Germline V lookup: CDR1 SGHTA, CDR2 FQGNSA. V trimming: 2 bases; J trimming: 3 bases; junction bases outside the gene matches: 7. The CDR3 loop spans 16 amino acids. The CDR3 spells CASSLQSGTIYNEQFF. CDR3 DNA sequence: TGTGCCAGCAGCTTACAGAGCGGGACCATCTACAATGAGCAGTTCTTC.

The chain uses TRBV25-1 and TRBJ1-1; D call uncertain. V was clipped by 4 bases and J by 11 bases, with 11 bases between them. CDR3 length: 11 amino acids. CDR1 is MGHDK and CDR2 is SYGVNS in the germline V gene. The CDR3 is CASSGLLRAFF. The CDR3 DNA reads TGTGCCAGCAGTGGTTTATTGCGGGCTTTCTTT.

The chain has TRBV7-8 and TRBJ1-5; D uncertain. The CDR3 spans 14 residues. V was cut by 5 bases and J by 0 bases, with 8 bases left in between. CDR1 and CDR2 from the germline V gene are SGHVS and FQNEAQ. CDR3 nucleotides: TGTGCCAGCAGCCCTGGATATAGCAATCAGCCCCAGCATTTT. Translating it yields CASSPGYSNQPQHF. Based on the CDR3 plus reference TRBV7-8 and TRBJ1-5, the full variable domain is GAGVSQSPRYKVAKRGQDVALRCDPISGHVSLFWYQQALGQGPEFLTYFQNEAQLDKSGLPSDRFFAERPEGSVSTLKIQRTQQEDSAVYLCASSPGYSNQPQHFGDGTRLSIL.

This clone was seen more than once but under ten times. The J gene is TRBJ1-5, the V gene TRBV2; 7 bases line up with TRBD1. Unmatched junction bases numbered 11, after V lost 5 bases and J lost 4 bases. The CDR3 is made up of 16 amino acids. Germline assignment: CDR1 SNHLY and CDR2 FYNNEI. CDR3 coding DNA: TGTGCCAGCAGTCCCCGGACAGGTGACATAAATCAGCCCCAGCATTTT. Protein product: CASSPRTGDINQPQHF.

The sample holds one count of this clone. The CDR3 loop reads CASSPPDYNEQFF. CDR3 in DNA: TGTGCCAGCAGCCCGCCAGACTACAATGAGCAGTTCTTC. This chain connects TRBV7-8 to TRBJ2-1; D not resolved. Trimming shortened V by 5 bases and J by 3 bases, and 8 bases separated the two germline ends. CDR1 is SGHVS, CDR2 FQNEAQ, per germline. The CDR3 extends over 13 amino acids.

The rearrangement joins TRBV7-9 to TRBJ2-1; D may be TRBD1 (5 bases). The V end lost 2 bases, the J end lost 4 bases, and 12 bases lay between the germline ends. Germline V gene data show CDR1 as SEHNR and CDR2 as FQNEAQ (reference sequence). The CDR3 is 15 residues long. This chain's CDR3 is CASSLSREKYNEQFF. The CDR3 coding sequence is TGTGCCAGCAGCTTAAGCAGGGAAAAATACAATGAGCAGTTCTTC.

The chain has TRBV5-1 and TRBJ1-1; TRBD1 is a possible D gene (5 bases). Per the germline V gene, CDR1 is SGHRS and CDR2 is YFSETQ. The CDR3 spans 15 residues. The V end was cut by 1 base, the J end by 4 bases, with 14 bases between. The DNA of the CDR3 is TGCGCCAGCAGCTTGCGTTTCGGGGACGGCACTGAAGCTTTCTTT. Protein: CASSLRFGDGTEAFF.